The sample holds many counts of the clone carrying this T cell receptor (beta chain). Patients were aged 18 to 65, had disease duration under 2 months, and had newly diagnosed hyperthyroidism. Cells are PBMCs isolated from roughly 9.2 ml of fresh blood. RNA transcripts yielded amplified TCR beta CDR3 regions. Primed by the HTBI set, a first-round RT-PCR was run on the TCR CDR3. A single record per CDR3 protein comes from TCRdb applying MiXCR to the multiplex PCR reads. Among around 450,000 distinct CDR3 sequences, roughly 15% were seen once, and the ten largest hold roughly 4.8%. The sample comes from a study of T cells in Graves' hyperthyroidism and ophthalmopathy. The CDR3 sequence is 18 residues long. Germline assignment: CDR1 SGHTA and CDR2 FQGNSA. Trimming took 1 base from V and 0 from J, leaving 16 bases between them.

This sequence originates from a woman younger than 30 with Graves' hyperthyroidism. The chain employs TRBV7-2 and TRBJ2-1; no clear D gene. The sequenced material came from blood. The CDR3 here is CASSLGPLVGSSYNEQFF. The CDR3 region has the DNA TGTGCCAGCAGCTTAGGTCCTCTCGTGGGAAGCTCCTACAATGAGCAGTTCTTC.